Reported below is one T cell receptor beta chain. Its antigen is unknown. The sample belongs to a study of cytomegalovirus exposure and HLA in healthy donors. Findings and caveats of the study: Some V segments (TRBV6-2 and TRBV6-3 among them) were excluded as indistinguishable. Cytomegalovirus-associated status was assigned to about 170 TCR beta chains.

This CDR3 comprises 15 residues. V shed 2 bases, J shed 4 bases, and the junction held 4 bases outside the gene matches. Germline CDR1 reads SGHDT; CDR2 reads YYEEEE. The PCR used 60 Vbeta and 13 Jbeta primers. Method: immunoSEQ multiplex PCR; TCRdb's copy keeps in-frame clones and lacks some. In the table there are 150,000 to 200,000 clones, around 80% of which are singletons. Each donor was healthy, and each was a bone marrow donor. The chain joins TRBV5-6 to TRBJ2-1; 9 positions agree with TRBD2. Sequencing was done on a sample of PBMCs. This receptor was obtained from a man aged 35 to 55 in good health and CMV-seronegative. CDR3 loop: CASSLGLAGYNEQFF. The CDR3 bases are TGTGCCAGCAGCTTAGGGCTAGCGGGGTACAATGAGCAGTTCTTC. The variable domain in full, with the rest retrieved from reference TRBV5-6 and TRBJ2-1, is DAGVTQSPTHLIKTRGQQVTLRCSPKSGHDTVSWYQQALGQGPQFIFQYYEEEERQRGNFPDRFSGHQFPNYSSELNVNALLLGDSALYLCASSLGLAGYNEQFFGPGTRLTVL.